The 26 T cell receptor beta chains below come from one sample, sequenced in a study of T cell responses to AZD1222 COVID-19 vaccine. Using immunoSEQ multiplex PCR, the repertoire was profiled, and TCRdb retains in-frame clones only, with some absent. The sample lists around 130,000 clones, approximately 92% occurring once. The material sequenced was peripheral blood, taken on day 0 of AZD1222 vaccination. All receptors come from an adult in good health.

This chain uses TRBV24-1 with TRBJ2-4, with 7 nucleotides matching TRBD2. The CDR3 sequence is 15 residues long. CDR1 KGHDR and CDR2 SFDVKD come from the germline V gene. V shed 4 bases, J shed 1 base, and the junction held 3 bases outside the gene matches. This CDR3 is CATSEGRVAKNIQYF. The CDR3 DNA is TGTGCCACCAGTGAGGGGAGGGTGGCCAAAAACATTCAGTACTTC.

Comment on this clone: An end of the junction differs from the germline gene, which may be a read error. V and J are TRBV19 and TRBJ1-1; D is unclear. CDR3 size: 12 residues. The germline V gene has CDR1 LNHDA and CDR2 SQIVND (reference sequence). The CDR3 is CASSILDGSLGF. Written as DNA, the CDR3 is TGTGCCAGTAGTATCCTTGACGGCTCTTTGGGATTT.

This chain links TRBV28 with TRBJ1-5; the D gene is possibly TRBD1 (6 bases). V was pared by 1 base and J by 9 bases, with 13 bases between. There are 14 residues in the CDR3. Germline CDR1 is MDHEN and CDR2 is SYDVKM. The CDR3 nucleotides are TGTGCCAGCAGTTTATTAGGGGGGGGATCGCCCCAGCATTTT. It specifies CASSLLGGGSPQHF.

The gene calls are TRBV3-1 (or the pseudogene TRBV3-2) and TRBJ2-1, with 7 bases matching TRBD2. Looked up from germline, CDR1 is LGHDT and CDR2 is YNNKEL (reference sequence). CDR3 length: 15 amino acids. Unmatched junction bases numbered 4, after V lost 1 base and J lost 4 bases. As DNA, the CDR3 is TGTGCCAGCAGCCAAGGGGTGCGGGGGTACAATGAGCAGTTCTTC. Translating gives CASSQGVRGYNEQFF.

The gene calls are TRBV27 and TRBJ2-7, with D tentatively TRBD2 (5 bases). The length of the CDR3 is 14 residues. Germline values: CDR1 MNHEY, CDR2 SMNVEV (reference sequence). V dropped 8 bases and J dropped 2 bases, with 16 bases sitting between them. The CDR3 reads CASSPWAAAYEQYF. CDR3 in DNA: TGTGCCAGCTCTCCTTGGGCAGCGGCCTACGAGCAGTACTTC.

V usage is TRBV5-1 and J usage is TRBJ2-7; 7 bases are shared with TRBD2. V gave up 7 bases and J gave up 5 bases; unmatched junction bases: 12. The germline V gene encodes CDR1 SGHRS and CDR2 YFSETQ. This CDR3 spans 14 amino acids. The CDR3 DNA reads as TGCGCCAGCTCCCCGGGGAGGGAGCTGGACGAGCAGTACTTC. Encoded protein: CASSPGRELDEQYF.

The V and J genes are TRBV7-9 and TRBJ1-5; D is uncertain. This CDR3 is built from 12 residues. CDR1 and CDR2 (germline): SEHNR, FQNEAQ (reference sequence). The V end was cut by 6 bases, the J end by 4 bases, with 7 bases between. The CDR3 DNA is TGTGCCAGCAGTCCCGGTAATCAGCCCCAGCATTTT. The encoded protein is CASSPGNQPQHF.

The V call is TRBV27, the J call TRBJ1-5; possibly TRBD1 for D (5 bases). The CDR3 sequence is 15 residues long. Trimming stripped 5 bases from V and 1 base from J, with 12 bases between. CDR1 and CDR2 (germline): MNHEY, SMNVEV (reference sequence). CDR3 coding DNA: TGTGCCAGCAGTCTCTACCGGGACAGCAATCAGCCCCAGCATTTT. Its translation: CASSLYRDSNQPQHF.

The chain recombines TRBV5-1 with TRBJ1-2; 7 bases line up with TRBD1. V was clipped by 4 bases and J by 6 bases; unmatched bases: 9. Germline V gene lookup returns CDR1 SGHRS and CDR2 YFSETQ. The CDR3 has 14 amino acids. This CDR3 reads CASSLLQGVDGYTF. The CDR3 DNA reads as TGCGCCAGCAGCCTATTGCAGGGGGTGGATGGCTACACCTTC.

The chain uses TRBV6-2 or TRBV6-3 and TRBJ2-1, with 9 bases matching TRBD1. Germline-derived CDR1 and CDR2 are MNHEY and SVGEGT. CDR3 length: 16 residues. With V trimmed by 5 bases and J by 4 bases, 9 bases remained unmatched. In DNA form, the CDR3 reads TGTGCCAGCAGTCTACCCGACAGGGGGAATTACAATGAGCAGTTCTTC. Translating it yields CASSLPDRGNYNEQFF.

This chain joins TRBV5-4 and TRBJ1-2, with D maybe TRBD1 (5 bases). Germline CDR1 is SGHNT and CDR2 is YYREEE (reference sequence). The CDR3 length is 13 residues. V lost 0 bases and J 5 bases, leaving 8 bases between the germline ends. CDR3 sequence reads: CASSLDPGYGYTF. As DNA, the CDR3 is TGTGCCAGCAGCTTGGATCCAGGGTATGGCTACACCTTC. The variable domain in full, completed from reference TRBV5-4 and TRBJ1-2, reads ETGVTQSPTHLIKTRGQQVTLRCSSQSGHNTVSWYQQALGQGPQFIFQYYREEENGRGNFPPRFSGLQFPNYSSELNVNALELDDSALYLCASSLDPGYGYTFGSGTRLTVV.

The V call is TRBV27, the J call TRBJ2-5, with D maybe TRBD2 (6 bases). The CDR3 contains 13 residues. Trimming took off 2 bases at V and 7 bases at J, with 11 bases between the two ends. Germline V lookup: CDR1 MNHEY, CDR2 SMNVEV (reference sequence). The CDR3 is CASSLRREVTQYF. The CDR3, as DNA: TGTGCCAGCAGTTTACGCAGGGAGGTGACCCAGTACTTC.

The DNA of the CDR3 is TGTGCCAGCAGTGTGGGTCGAGCTAGCAATCAGCCCCAGCATTTT. Its translation is CASSVGRASNQPQHF. This chain links TRBV27 with TRBJ1-5, with no clear D. Germline loops: CDR1 MNHEY, CDR2 SMNVEV (reference sequence). The CDR3 spans 15 residues. V was shortened by 5 bases and J by 0 bases, with 11 bases between the two germline ends.

The chain couples TRBV10-1 to TRBJ2-3; 8 positions match TRBD1. V shed 7 bases, J shed 1 base, and the junction held 7 bases outside the gene matches. The CDR3 is made up of 15 amino acids. CDR1 WNHNN and CDR2 SYGVQD come from the germline V gene (reference sequence). CDR3 sequence reads: CASNFGTGCTDTQYF. CDR3 nucleotide sequence: TGCGCCAGCAATTTTGGGACAGGCTGCACAGATACGCAGTATTTT.

The V and J genes are TRBV7-2 and TRBJ2-3; 7 bases align to TRBD2. CDR3 length equals 13 residues. Germline V lookup: CDR1 SGHTA, CDR2 FQGNSA. V trimming: 5 bases; J trimming: 9 bases; junction bases outside the gene matches: 8. CDR3 loop: CASSPARGGTQYF. The CDR3 nucleotides are TGTGCCAGCAGCCCGGCGCGGGGAGGGACGCAGTATTTT.

In nucleotides, the CDR3 is TGTGCCAGCAGTCCAGGCAGGGGACTCTATGGCTACACCTTC. Translation gives CASSPGRGLYGYTF. This chain joins TRBV6-4 and TRBJ1-2; maybe TRBD1 (6 bases). The CDR3 is 14 amino acids. The germline V gene encodes CDR1 MRHNA and CDR2 SNTAGT. V was pared by 5 bases and J by 4 bases, with 14 bases between.

This clone appeared a few times. J is TRBJ2-2 and V is TRBV7-9; 7 bases agree with TRBD2. The ends lost 7 bases at V and 7 bases at J; junction bases unmatched: 6. Germline values: CDR1 SEHNR, CDR2 FQNEAQ (reference sequence). The CDR3 length is 13 residues. CDR3 sequence (DNA): TGTGCCAGCACTCGCGGGGGTGACGGGGAGCTGTTTTTT. It translates to CASTRGGDGELFF.

The chain has TRBV11-2 and TRBJ2-7; a possible D gene is TRBD1 (6 bases). The CDR3 covers 13 residues. Germline CDR1 SGHAT, CDR2 FQNNGV. V was clipped by 1 base and J by 3 bases, with 7 bases between them. For the CDR3, the DNA is TGTGCCAGCAGCTTAGGGACAGACTACGAGCAGTACTTC. The encoded protein is CASSLGTDYEQYF.

This clone was detected a few times. CDR3 sequence reads: CASSQDWGLSYNSPLHF. Written as DNA, the CDR3 is TGCGCCAGCAGCCAAGATTGGGGGCTCTCCTATAATTCACCCCTCCACTTT. The V and J genes are TRBV4-3 and TRBJ1-6, with D perhaps matching TRBD1 (6 bases). The CDR3 is 17 amino acids. V lost 0 bases, J lost 0 bases, and 9 bases lay in between. Germline lookup yields CDR1 LGHNA and CDR2 YSLEER.

The chain carries TRBV10-3 and TRBJ2-7; 13 bases agree with TRBD2. This CDR3 is built from 15 residues. The V and J ends lost 7 bases and 7 bases, in that order; junction bases with no gene match: 10. The V gene's germline CDR1 is ENHRY and CDR2 SYGVKD. This chain's CDR3 is CAINLGLAGVREQYF. The CDR3 region has the DNA TGTGCCATCAACCTAGGACTAGCGGGAGTACGGGAGCAGTACTTC.

The chain links TRBV28 to TRBJ2-5; the D gene is possibly TRBD2 (5 bases). Trimming cost V 5 bases and J 5 bases, with 12 bases left between them. This CDR3 contains 13 residues. CDR1 is MDHEN, CDR2 SYDVKM, per germline. CDR3 protein: CASSPDGGETQYF. For the CDR3, the DNA is TGTGCCAGCAGTCCGGACGGCGGGGAGACCCAGTACTTC.

In DNA, the CDR3 is TGTGCCAGCAGCCTGGGGAATCAGCCCCAGCATTTT. It encodes CASSLGNQPQHF. The chain couples TRBV4-2 to TRBJ1-5; no firm D call. V was cut by 4 bases and J by 4 bases, with 5 bases left in between. This CDR3 is 12 amino acids long. CDR1 is LGHNA and CDR2 is YNFKEQ in the germline V gene.

This rearrangement joins TRBV18 to TRBJ2-7; 7 nucleotides align to TRBD1. The CDR3 has 16 amino acids. CDR1 KGHSH and CDR2 LQKENI come from the germline V gene. V was pared by 3 bases and J by 5 bases, with 13 bases of the junction left unmatched. CDR3: CASSPYPGRGSHEQYF. The CDR3 bases are TGTGCCAGCTCACCGTACCCTGGCAGGGGGTCCCACGAGCAGTACTTC.

This sequence joins TRBV28 and TRBJ2-2; D might be TRBD1 (6 bases). V dropped 8 bases and J dropped 0 bases, with 10 bases sitting between them. Germline V gene sequence: CDR1 MDHEN, CDR2 SYDVKM. The CDR3 runs 14 residues. The CDR3 loop is CASGAGANTGELFF. The CDR3 DNA reads as TGTGCCAGCGGGGCAGGGGCGAACACCGGGGAGCTGTTTTTT.

In DNA form, the CDR3 reads TGTGCCAGCAGCTTCGGACAGGGAGCTGGAAACACCATATATTTT. Translating it yields CASSFGQGAGNTIYF. The chain couples TRBV7-2 to TRBJ1-3; 8 bases are a match to TRBD1. The CDR3 totals 15 residues. Germline values: CDR1 SGHTA, CDR2 FQGNSA. Trimming took 3 bases from V and 2 from J; bases not matched to a gene: 3.

The V call is TRBV7-2, the J call TRBJ2-4, with TRBD2 matching 8 bases. The ends lost 2 bases at V and 0 bases at J; junction bases unmatched: 12. CDR1 is SGHTA, CDR2 FQGNSA, per germline. The CDR3 is made up of 19 amino acids. The CDR3 region has the DNA TGTGCCAGCAGCTTACGGACCGGACTAGCAGGAGTAGCCAAAAACATTCAGTACTTC. Protein product: CASSLRTGLAGVAKNIQYF. Filled out from reference TRBV7-2 and TRBJ2-4, the complete variable domain reads GAGVSQSPSNKVTEKGKDVELRCDPISGHTALYWYRQSLGQGLEFLIYFQGNSAPDKSGLPSDRFSAERTGGSVSTLTIQRTQQEDSAVYLCASSLRTGLAGVAKNIQYFGAGTRLSVL.